This T cell receptor (beta chain) was identified during a study of cytomegalovirus exposure and HLA in healthy donors. Study overall: An earlier analysis found 110 million or so unique TCR beta sequences from about 190 million T cells. Early released data had 65 million to 100 million unique TCRs, all coming from HLA-typed donors.

A multiplex PCR was run with 60 Vbeta primers and 13 Jbeta primers. TCRdb's table, derived via immunoSEQ multiplex PCR, lists solely in-frame clones and lacks some. Here the sample spans roughly 130,000 clones, about three quarters being singletons. Whole-study findings and limits: Among TCR sequences, most were rare, though some public TCRs appeared in many donors.

This clone came up a few times. The antigen is unknown. V was shortened by 4 bases and J by 5 bases, with 8 bases between the two germline ends. The CDR3 runs 12 residues. Germline V gives CDR1 MDHEN, CDR2 SYDVKM. This TCR came from a male donor in good health and CMV-seropositive. V gene TRBV28 combines with J gene TRBJ1-1, with D hard to call. Material for sequencing was PBMCs. CDR3 DNA: TGTGCCAGCAGTTACATGGAGACTGAAGCTTTCTTT. Translating gives CASSYMETEAFF.